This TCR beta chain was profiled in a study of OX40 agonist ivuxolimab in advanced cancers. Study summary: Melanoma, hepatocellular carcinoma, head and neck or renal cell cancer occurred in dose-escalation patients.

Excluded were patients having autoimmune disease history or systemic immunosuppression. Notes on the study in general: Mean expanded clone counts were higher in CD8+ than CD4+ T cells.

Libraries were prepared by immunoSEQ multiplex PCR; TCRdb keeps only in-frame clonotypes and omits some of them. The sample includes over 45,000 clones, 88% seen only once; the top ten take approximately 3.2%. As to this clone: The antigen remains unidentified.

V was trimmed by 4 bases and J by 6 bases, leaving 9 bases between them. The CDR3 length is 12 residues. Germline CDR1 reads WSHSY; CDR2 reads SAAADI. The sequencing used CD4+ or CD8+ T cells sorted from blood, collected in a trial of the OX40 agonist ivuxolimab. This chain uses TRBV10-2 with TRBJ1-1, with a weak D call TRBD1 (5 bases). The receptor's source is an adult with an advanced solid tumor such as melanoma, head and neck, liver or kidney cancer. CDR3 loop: CASSGGDAEAFF. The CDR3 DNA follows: TGCGCCAGCAGTGGGGGGGACGCTGAAGCTTTCTTT.